These T cell receptor beta chains were read from a single sample in a study of cytomegalovirus exposure and HLA in healthy donors. Here immunoSEQ multiplex PCR was the method, and the copy in TCRdb shows in-frame clones only, minus some. Among roughly 150,000 clones listed, roughly 75% were seen once. The sequencing input was PBMCs. All receptors derive from a female donor in good health and CMV-seronegative. Both conserved end residues are part of each CDR3. D genes are given only for firm matches. The size of a clone is reported for some rows only, either as once, few or many, or as a class for expanded clones.

TRBJ2-7 | TRBV28 | . | . | CASMRDFPYEQYF | TGTGCCAGCATGCGGGACTTTCCCTACGAGCAGTACTTC
TRBJ2-7 | TRBV4-3 | . | . | CASSQNVGSYEQYF | TGCGCCAGCAGCCAAAATGTCGGTTCCTACGAGCAGTACTTC
TRBJ2-2 | TRBV18 | TRBD2 | . | CASSPTLAGSTGELFF | TGTGCCAGCTCACCTACCCTAGCGGGCTCCACCGGGGAGCTGTTTTTT
TRBJ2-7 | TRBV29-1 | . | . | CSVGQVGSYEQYF | TGCAGCGTGGGGCAGGTGGGGTCATACGAGCAGTACTTC
TRBJ2-7 | TRBV6-4 | . | . | CASSDGGLAREWSYEQYF | TGTGCCAGCAGTGACGGGGGTTTGGCACGGGAGTGGTCCTACGAGCAGTACTTC
TRBJ2-1 | TRBV13 | TRBD2 | . | CASSLDRGLADYNEQFF | TGTGCCAGCAGCTTAGATAGAGGACTAGCGGATTACAATGAGCAGTTCTTC
TRBJ1-6 | TRBV6-1 | . | . | CASSEARSGSQKPYSPLHF | TGTGCCAGCAGTGAAGCTAGGAGCGGGTCCCAGAAACCTTATTCACCCCTCCACTTT
TRBJ2-2 | TRBV11-3 | TRBD1 | . | CASSARDRVLTSGELFF | TGTGCCAGCAGCGCGAGAGACAGGGTCCTTACAAGCGGGGAGCTGTTTTTT
TRBJ2-1 | TRBV7-9 | . | . | CASSLVRANEQFF | TGTGCCAGCAGCTTAGTGAGGGCCAATGAGCAGTTCTTC
TRBJ2-5 | TRBV5-1 | TRBD2 | . | CASSLRAGGPETQYF | TGCGCCAGCAGCTTGAGGGCGGGAGGGCCGGAGACCCAGTACTTC
TRBJ1-2 | TRBV5-5 | . | . | CASSPEGGPYGYTF | TGTGCCAGCAGCCCGGAGGGCGGACCCTATGGCTACACCTTC
TRBJ1-1 | TRBV30 | TRBD1 | few | CAWRTQGPTEAFF | TGTGCCTGGAGAACACAGGGGCCCACTGAAGCTTTCTTT
TRBJ1-5 | TRBV28 | . | . | CASRNRGSADQPQHF | TGTGCCAGCAGGAACCGGGGTTCAGCAGATCAGCCCCAGCATTTT
TRBJ1-2 | TRBV4-1 | TRBD1 | once | CASSPSGQGAGGYTF | TGCGCCAGCAGCCCCTCCGGACAGGGGGCAGGGGGCTACACCTTC
TRBJ1-2 | TRBV28 | TRBD1 | . | CASSPGGVYGYTF | TGTGCCAGCAGCCCAGGGGGTGTGTATGGCTACACCTTC
TRBJ2-7 | TRBV6-5 | TRBD1 | . | CATRDRRNEQYF | TGTGCCACCAGGGACAGGAGGAACGAGCAGTACTTC
TRBJ1-5 | TRBV6-1 | TRBD1 | . | CASSRDRVNQPQHF | TGTGCCAGCAGTAGGGACAGGGTCAATCAGCCCCAGCATTTT
TRBJ2-7 | TRBV6-5 | TRBD1 | . | CASSFEINRGDSEQYF | TGTGCCAGCAGTTTCGAAATTAACAGGGGGGACAGCGAGCAGTACTTC
TRBJ2-7 | TRBV7-2 | . | . | CATTAGRSSYEQYF | TGTGCCACCACCGCGGGCAGGTCCTCCTACGAGCAGTACTTC
TRBJ2-1 | TRBV27 | TRBD2 | . | CASSLGGGSSGRANEQFF | TGTGCCAGCAGTTTAGGCGGGGGGTCTAGCGGGAGGGCCAATGAGCAGTTCTTC
TRBJ2-7 | TRBV19 | TRBD1 | . | CASSIGQGGYEQYF | TGTGCCAGTAGTATAGGACAGGGTGGCTACGAGCAGTACTTC
TRBJ1-5 | TRBV11-2 | . | few | CASSTGGFNQPQHF | TGTGCCAGCAGCACCGGGGGATTCAATCAGCCCCAGCATTTT
TRBJ1-2 | TRBV18 | . | . | CASSPYSYGYTF | TGTGCCAGCTCACCATACAGCTATGGCTACACCTTC
TRBJ1-4 | TRBV25-1 | . | . | CASSRVATNEKLFF | TGTGCCAGCAGTCGAGTTGCAACTAATGAAAAACTGTTTTTT
TRBJ1-5 | TRBV28 | . | . | CASSLLQGIQPQHF | TGTGCCAGCAGTTTACTTCAGGGGATTCAGCCCCAGCATTTT
TRBJ1-5 | TRBV11-2 | TRBD1 | . | CASSRGQNNQPQHF | TGTGCCAGCAGCAGGGGACAGAACAATCAGCCCCAGCATTTT
TRBJ2-3 | TRBV28 | TRBD2 | . | CASGTSGTDTQYF | TGTGCCAGCGGCACTAGCGGAACAGATACGCAGTATTTT
TRBJ1-5 | TRBV2 | . | . | CASRADRGNQPQHF | TGTGCCAGCAGGGCAGACCGGGGCAATCAGCCCCAGCATTTT
TRBJ1-1 | TRBV7-3 | TRBD1 | . | CASRSDRDTEAFF | TGTGCCAGCAGGAGTGACAGGGACACTGAAGCTTTCTTT
TRBJ1-4 | TRBV7-2 | TRBD1 | few | CASSLATGTGREKLFF | TGTGCCAGCAGCTTAGCAACCGGGACAGGGAGAGAAAAGCTGTTTTTT
TRBJ1-1 | TRBV9 | TRBD1 | . | CASPPPGTGNTEAFF | TGTGCCAGCCCACCCCCCGGGACAGGGAACACTGAAGCTTTCTTT
TRBJ1-2 | TRBV7-9 | TRBD1 | . | CASSIKTTGPLSGYTF | TGTGCCAGCAGCATCAAAACGACAGGGCCCCTCAGTGGCTACACCTTC
TRBJ1-5 | TRBV27 | TRBD1 | . | CASSPQGASIRQPQHF | TGTGCCAGCAGTCCACAGGGGGCATCAATTCGACAGCCCCAGCATTTT
TRBJ1-2 | TRBV7-8 | TRBD1 | . | CASSSTGGYGYTF | TGTGCCAGCAGCAGTACAGGGGGCTATGGCTACACCTTC
TRBJ2-1 | TRBV7-7 | . | . | CASSSRPGGSSYNEQFF | TGTGCTAGCAGCTCAAGACCAGGGGGGAGCTCCTACAATGAGCAGTTCTTC
TRBJ2-5 | TRBV7-3 | TRBD1 | . | CASSSQGSGTQYF | TGTGCCAGCAGCTCACAGGGGTCGGGGACCCAGTACTTC
TRBJ2-5 | TRBV7-9 | . | . | CASSPGLWGETQYF | TGTGCCAGCAGCCCGGGACTTTGGGGGGAGACCCAGTACTTC
TRBJ2-6 | TRBV5-1 | TRBD1 | . | CATRQGANPGANVLTF | TGCGCCACTCGACAGGGGGCAAACCCTGGGGCCAACGTCCTGACTTTC
TRBJ2-1 | TRBV5-5 | . | . | CASSFGGQYNEQFF | TGTGCCAGCAGCTTCGGGGGACAGTACAATGAGCAGTTCTTC
TRBJ1-4 | TRBV4-1 | . | . | CASSQEKTGNEKLFF | TGCGCCAGCAGCCAAGAGAAGACAGGAAATGAAAAACTGTTTTTT
TRBJ2-2 | TRBV11-2 | . | once | CASSLFGSGTGELFF | TGTGCCAGCAGCTTATTTGGCAGTGGCACCGGGGAGCTGTTTTTT
TRBJ2-5 | TRBV9 | TRBD2 | once | CASSPLGGRETQYF | TGTGCCAGCAGCCCACTGGGAGGGCGGGAGACCCAGTACTTC
TRBJ2-5 | TRBV21-1 | . | . | CASSKAPSGFQETQYF | TGTGCCAGCAGCAAAGCGCCTAGCGGGTTCCAAGAGACCCAGTACTTC
TRBJ1-1 | TRBV5-4 | TRBD1 | few | CASGTGENTEAFF | TGTGCCAGCGGGACAGGGGAGAACACTGAAGCTTTCTTT
TRBJ2-1 | TRBV4-1 | . | . | CASSHVTGSVNEQFF | TGCGCCAGCAGCCACGTCACAGGGTCGGTCAATGAGCAGTTCTTC
TRBJ2-1 | TRBV19 | . | few | CASSSPLRDRYNEQFF | TGTGCCAGTAGTTCCCCCTTACGGGATCGCTACAATGAGCAGTTCTTC
TRBJ2-2 | TRBV4-1 | TRBD1 | . | CASSQDQDRVVTGELFF | TGCGCCAGCAGCCAAGATCAGGACAGGGTTGTTACCGGGGAGCTGTTTTTT
TRBJ2-3 | TRBV10-3 | TRBD2 | . | CAISETSGRAADTQYF | TGTGCCATCAGTGAGACTAGCGGGAGGGCAGCAGATACGCAGTATTTT
TRBJ2-7 | TRBV5-6 | . | once | CASSLEGDPYEQYF | TGTGCCAGCAGCTTGGAAGGGGATCCCTACGAGCAGTACTTC
TRBJ2-1 | TRBV5-4 | TRBD2 | . | CASSLVGGTSGFGEQFF | TGTGCCAGCAGCTTGGTGGGTGGGACTAGCGGGTTCGGGGAGCAGTTCTTC
TRBJ1-1 | TRBV4-1 | . | . | CASSQGAGIEDTEAFF | TGCGCCAGCAGCCAGGGGGCCGGTATTGAGGACACTGAAGCTTTCTTT
TRBJ1-1 | TRBV19 | . | . | CASAPGNTEAFF | TGTGCCAGCGCTCCAGGGAACACTGAAGCTTTCTTT
TRBJ1-1 | TRBV19 | . | . | CASSPRGGEAFF | TGTGCCAGTAGTCCGAGAGGGGGTGAAGCTTTCTTT
TRBJ2-1 | TRBV7-8 | TRBD1 | . | CASSLMRGQGGNEQFF | TGTGCCAGCAGCTTAATGAGGGGGCAAGGAGGCAATGAGCAGTTCTTC
TRBJ2-1 | TRBV7-7 | TRBD1 | . | CASSPGQGVTPGSYNEQFF | TGTGCTAGCAGCCCCGGACAGGGGGTAACACCTGGGAGCTACAATGAGCAGTTCTTC
TRBJ2-5 | TRBV5-6 | . | . | CASSGGNREETQYF | TGTGCCAGCAGCGGGGGAAACAGGGAAGAGACCCAGTACTTC
TRBJ2-1 | TRBV11-2 | . | . | CASSLDPDSGYNEQFF | TGTGCCAGCAGCTTAGATCCCGATAGCGGATACAATGAGCAGTTCTTC